Each of the 16 T cell receptor beta chains below was sequenced from the same sample in a study of blood T cells in healthy people across ages. The second PCR ran about 7 to 12 cycles with a sample-barcoded 5' primer and J-beta primers. TCRdb re-derived calls from the 5' RACE reads in MiXCR, one entry per CDR3 protein. This table has under 750,000 distinct CDR3 sequences, 40% to 55% appearing once. Sample: blood. The receptors come from an elderly man in good health.

The V and J genes are TRBV30 and TRBJ1-5; D is unclear. V was cut by 0 bases and J by 6 bases, with 12 bases left in between. CDR3 size: 14 residues. The germline gives CDR1 GTSNPN, CDR2 SVGIG (reference sequence). This CDR3 reads CAWSVLGSVQPQHF. As DNA, the CDR3 is TGTGCCTGGAGTGTACTCGGGTCAGTTCAGCCCCAGCATTTT.

The table lists this clonotype with a few counts. The V gene is TRBV7-2, the J gene TRBJ1-6; D not resolved. V dropped 5 bases and J dropped 0 bases, with 17 bases sitting between them. The CDR3 contains 18 residues. CDR1 and CDR2 (germline): SGHTA, FQGNSA. CDR3 nucleotide sequence: TGTGCCAGCAGCCGAGGAGGAGCTACCCGCTCCTATAATTCACCCCTCCACTTT. This gives the protein CASSRGGATRSYNSPLHF.

The V gene is TRBV20-1, the J gene TRBJ1-2; 7 bases agree with TRBD1. There are 14 residues in the CDR3. Germline V gives CDR1 DFQATT, CDR2 SNEGSKA (reference sequence). V dropped 0 bases and J dropped 8; count of bases not matched to a gene: 9. CDR3 in amino acids: CSARDRSRGGGYTF. The CDR3 bases are TGCAGTGCTAGAGATCGGTCCAGGGGGGGAGGCTACACCTTC.

This clonotype was counted between two and nine times. The CDR3 DNA sequence: TGTGCCAGCAGCTTATGGCTAGCGGGAGTAGATACGCAGTATTTT. Amino acids: CASSLWLAGVDTQYF. V usage is TRBV7-3 and J usage is TRBJ2-3, with TRBD2 identical over 10 bases. V gave up 2 bases and J gave up 5 bases; unmatched junction bases: 4. Per germline, CDR1 SGHTA and CDR2 FQGTGA. The CDR3 totals 15 residues.

The V call is TRBV7-2, the J call TRBJ2-7, with 7 bases fitting TRBD1. CDR3 size: 13 residues. Looked up from germline, CDR1 is SGHTA and CDR2 is FQGNSA. J was trimmed by 0 bases and V by 6 bases; bases with no gene match: 2. The CDR3, as DNA: TGTGCCAGCAGGGGACAGAACTCCTACGAGCAGTACTTC. Protein sequence: CASRGQNSYEQYF. The complete variable domain, with remaining parts taken from reference TRBV7-2 and TRBJ2-7, reads GAGVSQSPSNKVTEKGKDVELRCDPISGHTALYWYRQSLGQGLEFLIYFQGNSAPDKSGLPSDRFSAERTGGSVSTLTIQRTQQEDSAVYLCASRGQNSYEQYFGPGTRLTVT.

This clonotype was seen only a few times. The chain combines TRBV6-2 or TRBV6-3 with TRBJ2-7; D is perhaps TRBD1 (6 bases). The CDR3 contains 17 residues. V lost 0 bases and J lost 2, with 17 bases in between. Germline assignment: CDR1 MNHEY and CDR2 SVGEGT. The CDR3 DNA reads TGTGCCAGCAGTTACTCGAGGAACAGGGCAGGGGCCTACGAGCAGTACTTC. It encodes CASSYSRNRAGAYEQYF.

V is TRBV7-9 and J is TRBJ1-2, with D perhaps matching TRBD1 (6 bases). Germline CDR1 SEHNR, CDR2 FQNEAQ (reference sequence). Trimming took off 1 base at V and 6 bases at J, with 12 bases between the two ends. The CDR3 is 14 residues long. This chain's CDR3 is CASSLGGPSNGYTF. The DNA of the CDR3 is TGTGCCAGCAGCTTAGGGGGGCCGTCCAATGGCTACACCTTC.

This clonotype has at least ten counts. The chain is built from TRBV6-5 and TRBJ2-2; D ambiguous. The V and J ends lost 2 bases and 1 base respectively, with 8 bases between them. The CDR3 consists of 15 residues. The germline V gene encodes CDR1 MNHEY and CDR2 SVGAGI. The DNA for the CDR3 is TGTGCCAGCAGTTACCGAGGCGGGAACACCGGGGAGCTGTTTTTT. It codes for CASSYRGGNTGELFF.

This rearrangement joins TRBV29-1 to TRBJ2-2, with 10 bases matching TRBD2. The CDR3 has 15 amino acids. Per the germline V gene, CDR1 is SQVTM and CDR2 is ANQGSEA. The J segment lost 3 bases and the V segment lost 8 bases, leaving 9 bases of the junction unmatched. CDR3 DNA sequence: TGCAGCTTCAGGGGAAGCGGGAGGGACACCGGGGAGCTGTTTTTT. Residues: CSFRGSGRDTGELFF.

The chain combines TRBV12-3 or TRBV12-4 with TRBJ1-1, with D unclear. Trimming shortened V by 5 bases and J by 1 base, and 17 bases separated the two germline ends. The CDR3 loop spans 16 amino acids. The DNA of the CDR3 is TGTGCCAGCAGTCCACGTCGCGGGGTCGAGAACACTGAAGCTTTCTTT. This sequence encodes CASSPRRGVENTEAFF.

V and J are TRBV29-1 and TRBJ1-5; no clear D. The CDR3 totals 13 residues. With 0 bases removed from V and 0 bases from J, the gap between germline ends came to 3 bases. The germline V gene has CDR1 SQVTM and CDR2 ANQGSEA. The CDR3 reads CSVEEHSNQPQHF. CDR3 bases: TGCAGCGTTGAAGAACATAGCAATCAGCCCCAGCATTTT.

Here the CDR3 DNA reads TGTGCCAGCAGTGAGAGGACTAGCGGCACTGGCGAGCAGTACTTC. Translation gives CASSERTSGTGEQYF. The genes are TRBV27 and TRBJ2-7, with TRBD2 identical over 10 bases. V was clipped by 5 bases and J by 6 bases; unmatched bases: 10. Germline CDR1 is MNHEY and CDR2 is SMNVEV (reference sequence). This CDR3 has 15 residues.

V gene TRBV4-3 combines with J gene TRBJ2-7; 7 bases fit TRBD2. V shed 1 base, J shed 7 bases, and the junction held 13 bases outside the gene matches. The germline CDR1 and CDR2 sequences are LGHNA and YSLEER. There are 16 residues in the CDR3. The CDR3 sequence: CASSQVGAGEHNEQYF. The CDR3 region has the DNA TGCGCCAGCAGCCAAGTTGGCGCGGGAGAGCACAATGAGCAGTACTTC.

This clonotype was counted a few times. The V call is TRBV6-5, the J call TRBJ2-2, with TRBD2 matching over 7 bases. This CDR3 contains 15 residues. Germline-derived CDR1 and CDR2 are MNHEY and SVGAGI. The V segment lost 7 bases and the J segment 1 base; nucleotides outside the gene matches: 6. For the CDR3, the DNA is TGTGCCAGCACCGTAGCGGGCGGGAACACCGGGGAGCTGTTTTTT. Translation gives CASTVAGGNTGELFF.

The chain has TRBV6-5 and TRBJ2-5; D not certain. Germline CDR1 is MNHEY and CDR2 is SVGAGI. CDR3 length equals 12 residues. Trimming cost V 8 bases and J 1 base, with 8 bases left between them. The CDR3 nucleotides are TGTGCCAGCGACCAAACCCAAGAGACCCAGTACTTC. Amino acids: CASDQTQETQYF.

V is TRBV29-1 and J is TRBJ1-1; 9 nucleotides align to TRBD1. CDR1 SQVTM and CDR2 ANQGSEA come from the germline V gene. The J segment lost 3 bases and the V segment lost 6 bases, leaving 5 bases of the junction unmatched. The CDR3 sequence is 13 residues long. The DNA for the CDR3 is TGCAGCGTGGGGGGACAGGGTGACACTGAAGCTTTCTTT. This codes for CSVGGQGDTEAFF.